This TCR beta chain was identified during a study of CD8+CD57+ T cells in acquired aplastic anemia. Trimming removed 5 bases from V and 7 bases from J, with 21 bases in between. Looked up from germline, CDR1 is LNHDA and CDR2 is SQIVND (reference sequence). The CDR3 runs 16 residues. CDR3 and TCR beta VDJ profiling relied on a genomic DNA template. One entry per CDR3 protein, called by TCRdb with MiXCR from the reads. Counted here are around 150,000 distinct CDR3 sequences, around 45% occurring once; the ten biggest clones make up approximately 1%. This rearrangement joins TRBV19 to TRBJ2-4; D may correspond to TRBD1 or TRBD2 (6 bases each). Input material: sorted CD4+, CD8+, or CD8+CD57+ T cells (not recorded which) from PBMCs. This TCR derives from a human donor in good health. The CDR3 nucleotides are TGTGCCAGTAGTTCGAAAGAGAGGGGGAGGCATAACATTCAGTACTTC. Protein: CASSSKERGRHNIQYF.